The clone carrying this T cell receptor (beta chain) was detected only a few times. Under the authors' procedure: Amplification of reference gene primers provided the estimated nucleated cell counts. Only in-frame clones appear in the TCRdb table, and some are missing; sequencing was by immunoSEQ multiplex PCR. Clone size and V and J calls were adopted from that table, with D and trimming inferred from the DNA. The table has fewer than 100,000 clones, 75% to 85% seen once; the top ten hold about a tenth. These data belong to a study of blood T cell repertoires in COVID-19. Whole-study context: Researchers got acute and convalescent COVID-19 samples from the United States, Italy and Spain. Sources were T cells, B-cell-depleted T cells, or PBMCs; the material itself was cDNA or gDNA.

Trimming pared 4 bases from V and 3 bases from J, leaving 10 bases between. CDR1 LNHDA and CDR2 SQIVND come from the germline V gene (reference sequence). CDR3 length equals 13 residues. This chain uses TRBV19 with TRBJ2-7; TRBD1 might be the D (6 bases). This receptor was identified in a woman aged 65 to 85 with acute or convalescent COVID-19. What was sequenced was peripheral blood. CDR3 sequence: CASSREGGYEQYF. CDR3 coding DNA: TGTGCCAGTAGTAGGGAAGGGGGCTACGAGCAGTACTTC.